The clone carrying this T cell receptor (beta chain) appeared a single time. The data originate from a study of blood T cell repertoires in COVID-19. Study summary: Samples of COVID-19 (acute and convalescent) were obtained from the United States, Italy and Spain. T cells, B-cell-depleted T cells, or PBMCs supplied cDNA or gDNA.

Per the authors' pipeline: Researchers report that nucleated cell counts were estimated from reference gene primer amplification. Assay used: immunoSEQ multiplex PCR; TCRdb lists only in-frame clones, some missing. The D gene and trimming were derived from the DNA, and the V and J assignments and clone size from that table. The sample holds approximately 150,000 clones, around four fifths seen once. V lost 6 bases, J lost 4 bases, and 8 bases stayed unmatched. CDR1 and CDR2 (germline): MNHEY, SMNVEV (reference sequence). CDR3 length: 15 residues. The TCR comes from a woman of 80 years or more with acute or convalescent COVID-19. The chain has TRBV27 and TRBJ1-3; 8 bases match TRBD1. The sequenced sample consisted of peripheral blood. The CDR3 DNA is TGTGCCAGCAGGGGAAGGACAGGGTACGGAAACACCATATATTTT. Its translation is CASRGRTGYGNTIYF.